This record concerns one TCR beta chain sequence. Its specificity is not known. Being one base from a much bigger clone, this may be a read error. A single record per CDR3 protein comes from TCRdb applying MiXCR to the 5' RACE reads. This table holds fewer than 250,000 distinct CDR3 sequences, more than 9% found once. The data originate from a study of CD8 T cells in ankylosing spondylitis. Study findings and constraints: As for the disease-linked clones, they showed a CD8+ phenotype and occurred at relatively low frequencies in peripheral blood.

The source material was blood, either unsorted or a sorted T cell fraction (not recorded which). This receptor was taken from a male donor with ankylosing spondylitis or in good health (not recorded which).

The CDR3: CVSSDRDRDVGAFF. Written as DNA, the CDR3 is TGTGTCAGCAGCGACCGGGACAGGGACGTTGGCGCTTTCTTT. The rearrangement uses TRBV5-6 and TRBJ1-1; 9 nucleotides match TRBD1. The CDR3 has 14 residues. Germline-derived CDR1 and CDR2 are SGHDT and YYEEEE.